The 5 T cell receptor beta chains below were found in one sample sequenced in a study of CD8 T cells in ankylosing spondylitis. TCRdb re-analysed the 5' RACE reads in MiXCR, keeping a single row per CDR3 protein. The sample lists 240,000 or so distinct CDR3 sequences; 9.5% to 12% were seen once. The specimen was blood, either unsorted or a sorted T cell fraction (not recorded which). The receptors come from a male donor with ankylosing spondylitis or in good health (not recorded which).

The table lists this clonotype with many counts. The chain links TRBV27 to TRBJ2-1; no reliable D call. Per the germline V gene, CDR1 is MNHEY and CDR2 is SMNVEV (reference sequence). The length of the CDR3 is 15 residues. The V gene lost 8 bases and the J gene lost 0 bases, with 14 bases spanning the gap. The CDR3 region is CASGTGSHSYNEQFF. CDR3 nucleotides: TGTGCCAGCGGAACGGGTAGCCACTCCTACAATGAGCAGTTCTTC.

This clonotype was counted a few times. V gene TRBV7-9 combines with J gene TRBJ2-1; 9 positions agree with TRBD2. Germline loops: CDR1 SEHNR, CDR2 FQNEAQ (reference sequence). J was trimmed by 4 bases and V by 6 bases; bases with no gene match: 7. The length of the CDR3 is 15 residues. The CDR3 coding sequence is TGTGCCAGCAGGCTGACTAGCGGAACTTACAATGAGCAGTTCTTC. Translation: CASRLTSGTYNEQFF.

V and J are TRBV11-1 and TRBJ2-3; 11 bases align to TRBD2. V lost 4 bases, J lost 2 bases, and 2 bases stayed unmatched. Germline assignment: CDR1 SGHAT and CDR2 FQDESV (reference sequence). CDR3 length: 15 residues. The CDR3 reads CASSSGLADTDTQYF. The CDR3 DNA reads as TGTGCCAGCAGCTCGGGACTAGCGGACACAGATACGCAGTATTTT.

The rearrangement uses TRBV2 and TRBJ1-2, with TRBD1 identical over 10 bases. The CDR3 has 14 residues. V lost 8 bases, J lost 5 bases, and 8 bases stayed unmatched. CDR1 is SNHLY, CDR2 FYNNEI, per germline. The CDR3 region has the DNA TGTGCCAGCCACACCGGGACAGGGGTTTATGGCTACACCTTC. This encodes CASHTGTGVYGYTF.

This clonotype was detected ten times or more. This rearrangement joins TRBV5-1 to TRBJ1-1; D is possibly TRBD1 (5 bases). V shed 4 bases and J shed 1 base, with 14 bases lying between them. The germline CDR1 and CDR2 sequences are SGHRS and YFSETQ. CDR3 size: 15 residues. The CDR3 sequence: CASSQAQDRNTEAFF. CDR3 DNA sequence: TGCGCCAGCAGCCAAGCGCAAGACAGGAACACTGAAGCTTTCTTT.